What follows describes a single T cell receptor beta chain. Its antigen is undetermined. Sequencing of TCR beta was performed on blood CD8+ T cells and on blood CD4+ T cells. V lost 1 base and J lost 4; bases outside the gene matches: 13. This CDR3 region has 18 residues. The germline gives CDR1 SGHTA, CDR2 FQGNSA. The data are from a study of CD8 T cells in Susac syndrome. The study, taken as a whole, reports: The study recognized that the number of individuals in its TCR sequencing and HLA analysis was relatively small.

A quantity of roughly 0.5 to 1 ug RNA underwent reverse transcription using random hexamers. The authors amplified TCR beta CDR3 across 54 Vbeta and 13 Jbeta using immunoSEQ multiplex PCR. One entry per CDR3 protein, called by TCRdb with MiXCR from the immunoSEQ multiplex PCR reads. This sample has about 440,000 distinct CDR3 sequences; 85% occur once, and the top ten carry roughly 0.1%. The sequencing input was CD8+ T cells from PBMCs. This TCR came from a human donor with multiple sclerosis. The rearrangement links TRBV7-2 to TRBJ2-3; 8 bases match TRBD1. The DNA for the CDR3 is TGTGCCAGCAGCTTAGGGGGGACAGGCAAAATCCCCCCAGATACGCAGTATTTT. Translation: CASSLGGTGKIPPDTQYF.